Following are 2 T cell receptor beta chains from one sample sequenced in a study of blood T cell repertoires in COVID-19. The data were produced by immunoSEQ multiplex PCR, yet TCRdb's version contains in-frame clones alone and is incomplete. Among under 300,000 clones, more than 70% were seen once, and the ten largest hold approximately 2.1%. The sequenced sample consisted of peripheral blood. The receptors were sampled from a woman aged 40 to 50 who had recovered from COVID-19.

V gene TRBV27 combines with J gene TRBJ2-7; D not certain. CDR1 and CDR2 (germline): MNHEY, SMNVEV (reference sequence). V gave up 6 bases and J gave up 0 bases, with 9 bases separating them. This CDR3 contains 13 residues. The CDR3 coding sequence is TGTGCCAGCAGGGCAAGGAGCTCCTACGAGCAGTACTTC. As protein: CASRARSSYEQYF.

The V call is TRBV7-6, the J call TRBJ1-4; D is uncertain. Germline CDR1 and CDR2: SGHVS and FNYEAQ. The CDR3 spans 13 residues. The V end was cut by 2 bases, the J end by 12 bases, with 13 bases between. The CDR3 DNA sequence: TGTGCCAGCAGCTTAAGCATCGTAGGAGAACTGTTTTTT. This codes for CASSLSIVGELFF.